The sequence of this T cell receptor beta chain was determined in a study of blood T cell repertoires in COVID-19. In the authors' methods: Estimates of nucleated cell counts were drawn from the amplification of reference gene primers. Clones were read by immunoSEQ multiplex PCR, and TCRdb kept only the in-frame ones, dropping some. D and trimming come from the DNA, and the V and J calls and clone size come from that table. The sample comprises about 360,000 clones, over 75% of which are singletons, and 1% to 1.5% rests with the top ten. V was trimmed by 7 bases and J by 3 bases, leaving 12 bases between them. This CDR3 contains 13 residues. Germline CDR1 is ENHRY and CDR2 is SYGVKD. Either two negative PCRs, clearance, or symptom resolution qualified Cohort 3 donors as recovered.

Input material: PBMCs or T cells enriched from blood (not recorded which). The chain uses TRBV10-3 and TRBJ2-5; D is possibly TRBD2 (5 bases). This TCR came from a man in his thirties or forties who had recovered from COVID-19. This CDR3 reads CAITRTREETQYF. CDR3 sequence (DNA): TGTGCCATCACAAGAACTAGAGAAGAGACCCAGTACTTC.